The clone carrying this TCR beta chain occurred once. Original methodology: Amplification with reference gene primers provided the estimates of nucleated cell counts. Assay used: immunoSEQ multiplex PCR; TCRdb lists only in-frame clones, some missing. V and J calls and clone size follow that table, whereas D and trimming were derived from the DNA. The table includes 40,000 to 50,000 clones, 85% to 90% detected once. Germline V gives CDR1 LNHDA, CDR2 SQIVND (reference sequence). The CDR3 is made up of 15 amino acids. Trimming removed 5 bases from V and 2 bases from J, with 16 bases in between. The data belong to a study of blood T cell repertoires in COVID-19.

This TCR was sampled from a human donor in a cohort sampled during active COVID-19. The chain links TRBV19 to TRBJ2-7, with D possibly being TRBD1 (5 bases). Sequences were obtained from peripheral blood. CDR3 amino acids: CASSLGPGRPYEQYF. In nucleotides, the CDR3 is TGTGCCAGTAGTTTGGGGCCTGGCAGACCCTACGAGCAGTACTTC.